Each of the 6 T cell receptor beta chains below was sequenced from the same sample in a study of T cell responses to AZD1222 COVID-19 vaccine. Generated by immunoSEQ multiplex PCR, the TCRdb table keeps only in-frame clones and is missing some. The sample records more than 150,000 clones, around 90% being singletons. This specimen was peripheral blood, taken on day 0 of AZD1222 vaccination. The receptors here all came from an adult in good health.

This chain links TRBV11-2 with TRBJ2-5, with TRBD2 identical over 15 bases. Germline trimming cut 5 bases from V and 5 bases from J; bases unmatched to any gene: 3. From germline, CDR1 is SGHAT and CDR2 FQNNGV. The CDR3 is 15 amino acids. CDR3 nucleotides: TGTGCCAGCAGCCCCGGGACTAGCGGGGGGGAGACCCAGTACTTC. Translated: CASSPGTSGGETQYF.

The rearrangement uses TRBV28 and TRBJ1-5; 7 nucleotides agree with TRBD1. CDR3 length: 15 residues. Losses at the gene ends were 6 bases for V and 0 bases for J; bases not matched to a gene: 5. Germline CDR1 MDHEN, CDR2 SYDVKM. CDR3 amino acids: CASSRRQGSNQPQHF. The CDR3 DNA is TGTGCCAGCAGCCGACGACAGGGTAGCAATCAGCCCCAGCATTTT.

This clone was seen a few times. The chain employs TRBV6-5 and TRBJ1-2; D is unresolved. V lost 6 bases and J 0 bases, leaving 8 bases between the germline ends. The CDR3 runs 13 residues. CDR1 MNHEY and CDR2 SVGAGI come from the germline V gene. CDR3 bases: TGTGCCAGCAGACCGGGATCTAACTATGGCTACACCTTC. Protein sequence: CASRPGSNYGYTF.

The chain couples TRBV30 to TRBJ1-1; 7 bases fit TRBD1. Unmatched junction bases numbered 6, after V lost 5 bases and J lost 0 bases. Germline lookup yields CDR1 GTSNPN and CDR2 SVGIG (reference sequence). The length of the CDR3 is 14 residues. The CDR3 sequence: CAWGTGTVNTEAFF. The CDR3 DNA reads as TGTGCCTGGGGAACCGGGACAGTGAACACTGAAGCTTTCTTT. The variable domain in full, with the rest retrieved from reference TRBV30 and TRBJ1-1, is SQTIHQWPATLVQPVGSPLSLECTVEGTSNPNLYWYRQAAGRGLQLLFYSVGIGQISSEVPQNLSASRPQDRQFILSSKKLLLSDSGFYLCAWGTGTVNTEAFFGQGTRLTVV.

This clone was counted once. This chain joins TRBV24-1 and TRBJ2-5; D could derive from TRBD1 or TRBD2 (5 bases each). Trimming removed 5 bases at V and 1 base at J, with 16 bases between. CDR3 length: 16 residues. Germline-derived CDR1 and CDR2 are KGHDR and SFDVKD. The chain's CDR3 is CATSGNWGTGQETQYF. As DNA, the CDR3 is TGTGCCACCAGTGGGAACTGGGGGACGGGCCAAGAGACCCAGTACTTC.

V and J are TRBV6-2 or TRBV6-3 and TRBJ1-5, with TRBD1 matching 7 bases. Germline V gene data show CDR1 as MNHEY and CDR2 as SVGEGT. The CDR3 runs to 14 residues. The J segment lost 4 bases and the V segment lost 6 bases, leaving 6 bases of the junction unmatched. The CDR3 DNA is TGTGCCAGCAGCGACTCCAGGGGGAATCAGCCCCAGCATTTT. This sequence encodes CASSDSRGNQPQHF.